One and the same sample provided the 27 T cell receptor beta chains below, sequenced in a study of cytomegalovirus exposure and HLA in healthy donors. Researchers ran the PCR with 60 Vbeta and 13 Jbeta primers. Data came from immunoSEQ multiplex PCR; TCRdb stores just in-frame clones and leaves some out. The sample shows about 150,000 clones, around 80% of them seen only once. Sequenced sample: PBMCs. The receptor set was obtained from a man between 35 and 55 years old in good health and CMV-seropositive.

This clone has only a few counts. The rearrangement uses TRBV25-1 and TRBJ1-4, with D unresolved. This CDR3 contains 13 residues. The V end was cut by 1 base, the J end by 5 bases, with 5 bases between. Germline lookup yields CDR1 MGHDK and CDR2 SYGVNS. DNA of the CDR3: TGTGCCAGCAGTGAATTGAGAAATGAAAAACTGTTTTTT. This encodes CASSELRNEKLFF.

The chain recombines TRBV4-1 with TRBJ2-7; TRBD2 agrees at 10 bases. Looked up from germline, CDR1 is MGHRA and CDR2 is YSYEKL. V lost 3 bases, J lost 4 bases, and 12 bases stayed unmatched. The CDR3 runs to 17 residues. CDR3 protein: CASSHPAASGSLYEQYF. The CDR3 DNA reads TGCGCCAGCAGCCACCCTGCTGCTAGCGGGAGCTTGTACGAGCAGTACTTC.

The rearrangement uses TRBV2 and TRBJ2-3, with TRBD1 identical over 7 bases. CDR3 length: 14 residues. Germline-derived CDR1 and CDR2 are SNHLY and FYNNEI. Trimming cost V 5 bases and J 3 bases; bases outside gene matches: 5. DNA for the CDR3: TGTGCCAGCAGTATGACAGGGAGTACAGATACGCAGTATTTT. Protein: CASSMTGSTDTQYF.

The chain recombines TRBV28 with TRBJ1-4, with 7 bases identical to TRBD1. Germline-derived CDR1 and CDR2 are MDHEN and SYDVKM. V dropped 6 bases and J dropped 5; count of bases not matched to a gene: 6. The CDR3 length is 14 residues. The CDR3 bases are TGTGCCAGCAGCCTAACAGGGGCGAATGAAAAACTGTTTTTT. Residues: CASSLTGANEKLFF.

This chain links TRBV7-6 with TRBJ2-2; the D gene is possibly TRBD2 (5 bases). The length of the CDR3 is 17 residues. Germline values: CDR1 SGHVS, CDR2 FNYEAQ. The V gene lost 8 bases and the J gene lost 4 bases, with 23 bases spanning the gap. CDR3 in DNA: TGTGCCAGCGTCAACCAGCCCCAGGCCGCGGGCACCGGGGAGCTGTTTTTT. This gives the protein CASVNQPQAAGTGELFF.

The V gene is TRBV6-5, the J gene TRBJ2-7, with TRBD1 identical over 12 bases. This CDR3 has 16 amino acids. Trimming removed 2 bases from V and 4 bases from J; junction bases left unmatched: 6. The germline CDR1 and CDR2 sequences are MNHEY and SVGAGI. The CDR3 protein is CASSYEQGQGAYEQYF. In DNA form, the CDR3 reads TGTGCCAGCAGTTACGAACAGGGACAGGGGGCTTACGAGCAGTACTTC.

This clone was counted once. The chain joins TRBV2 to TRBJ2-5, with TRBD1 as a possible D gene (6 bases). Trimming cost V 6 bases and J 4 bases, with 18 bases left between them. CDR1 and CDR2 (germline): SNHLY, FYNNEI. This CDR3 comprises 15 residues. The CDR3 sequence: CASSLRQGPRETQYF. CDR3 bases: TGTGCCAGCAGCCTCCGGCAGGGGCCGAGAGAGACCCAGTACTTC. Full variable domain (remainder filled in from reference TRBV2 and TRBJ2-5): EPEVTQTPSHQVTQMGQEVILRCVPISNHLYFYWYRQILGQKVEFLVSFYNNEISEKSEIFDDQFSVERPDGSNFTLKIRSTKLEDSAMYFCASSLRQGPRETQYFGPGTRLLVL.

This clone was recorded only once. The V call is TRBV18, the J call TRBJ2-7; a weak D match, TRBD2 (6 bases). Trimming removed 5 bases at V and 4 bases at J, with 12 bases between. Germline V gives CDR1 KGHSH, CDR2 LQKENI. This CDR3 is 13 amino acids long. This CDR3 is CASSISAGYEQYF. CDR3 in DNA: TGTGCCAGCTCAATCAGCGCGGGATACGAGCAGTACTTC. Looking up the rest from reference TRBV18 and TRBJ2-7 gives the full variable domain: NAGVMQNPRHLVRRRGQEARLRCSPMKGHSHVYWYRQLPEEGLKFMVYLQKENIIDESGMPKERFSAEFPKEGPSILRIQQVVRGDSAAYFCASSISAGYEQYFGPGTRLTVT.

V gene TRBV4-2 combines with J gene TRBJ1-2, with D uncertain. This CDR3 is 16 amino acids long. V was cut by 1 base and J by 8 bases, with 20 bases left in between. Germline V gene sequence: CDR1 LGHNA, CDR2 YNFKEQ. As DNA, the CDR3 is TGTGCCAGCAGCCAAGGCCTGAGTGCAGGTCCCCTGGGCTACACCTTC. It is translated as CASSQGLSAGPLGYTF.

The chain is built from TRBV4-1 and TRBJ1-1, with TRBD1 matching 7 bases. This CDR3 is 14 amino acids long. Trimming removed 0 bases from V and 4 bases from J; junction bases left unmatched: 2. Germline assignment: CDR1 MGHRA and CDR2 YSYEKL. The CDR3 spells CASSQETGTTEAFF. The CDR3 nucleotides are TGCGCCAGCAGCCAAGAGACAGGGACCACTGAAGCTTTCTTT.

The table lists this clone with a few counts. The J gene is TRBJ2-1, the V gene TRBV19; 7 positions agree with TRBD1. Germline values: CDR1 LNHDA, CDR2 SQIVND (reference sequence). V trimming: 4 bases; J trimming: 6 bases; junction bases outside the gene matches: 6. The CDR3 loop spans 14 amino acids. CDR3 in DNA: TGTGCCAGTAGTAGACAGGGCCCGACCAATGAGCAGTTCTTC. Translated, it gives CASSRQGPTNEQFF.

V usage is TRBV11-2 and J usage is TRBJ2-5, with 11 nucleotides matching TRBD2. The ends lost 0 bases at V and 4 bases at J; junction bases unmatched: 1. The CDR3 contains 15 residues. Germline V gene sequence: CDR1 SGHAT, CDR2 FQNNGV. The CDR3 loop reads CASSLDGLAGETQYF. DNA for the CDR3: TGTGCCAGCAGCTTAGACGGACTAGCGGGAGAGACCCAGTACTTC.

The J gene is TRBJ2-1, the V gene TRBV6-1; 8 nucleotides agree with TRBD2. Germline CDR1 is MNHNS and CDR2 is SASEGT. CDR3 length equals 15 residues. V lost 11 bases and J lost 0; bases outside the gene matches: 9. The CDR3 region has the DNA TGTGCCGGGGGGGCTAGCGGGTCCTCCTACAATGAGCAGTTCTTC. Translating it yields CAGGASGSSYNEQFF.

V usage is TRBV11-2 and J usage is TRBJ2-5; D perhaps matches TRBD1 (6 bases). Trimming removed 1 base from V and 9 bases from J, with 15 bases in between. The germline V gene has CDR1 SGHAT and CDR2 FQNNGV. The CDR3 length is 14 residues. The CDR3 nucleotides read TGTGCCAGCAGCTTAGGTGGCTCCCCAGGGGCCCAGTACTTC. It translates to CASSLGGSPGAQYF.

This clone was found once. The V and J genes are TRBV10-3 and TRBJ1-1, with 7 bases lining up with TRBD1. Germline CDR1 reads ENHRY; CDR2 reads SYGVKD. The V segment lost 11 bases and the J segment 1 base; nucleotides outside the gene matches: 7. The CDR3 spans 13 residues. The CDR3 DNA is TGTGCCTCACAGGGGCAGCCGAACACTGAAGCTTTCTTT. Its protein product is CASQGQPNTEAFF.

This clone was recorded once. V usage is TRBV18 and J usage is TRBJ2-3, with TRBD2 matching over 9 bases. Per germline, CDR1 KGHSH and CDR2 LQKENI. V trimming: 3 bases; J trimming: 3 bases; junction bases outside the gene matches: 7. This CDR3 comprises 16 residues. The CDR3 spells CASSPLAGARTDTQYF. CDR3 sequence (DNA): TGTGCCAGCTCACCCTTAGCGGGAGCAAGGACAGATACGCAGTATTTT.

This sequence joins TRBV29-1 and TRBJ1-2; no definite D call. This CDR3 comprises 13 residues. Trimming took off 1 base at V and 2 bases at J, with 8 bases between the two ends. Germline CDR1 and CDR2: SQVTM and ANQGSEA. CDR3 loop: CSVEAQANYGYTF. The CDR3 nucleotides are TGCAGCGTTGAAGCCCAGGCCAACTATGGCTACACCTTC.

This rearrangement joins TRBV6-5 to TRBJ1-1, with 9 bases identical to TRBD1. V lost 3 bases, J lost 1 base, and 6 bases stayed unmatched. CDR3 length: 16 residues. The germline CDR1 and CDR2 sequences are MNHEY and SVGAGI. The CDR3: CASSYSGQGANTEAFF. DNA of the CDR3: TGTGCCAGCAGTTATTCGGGACAGGGCGCGAACACTGAAGCTTTCTTT.

For the CDR3, the DNA is TGTGCCTGGAGTCGCGGGAATGAGCAGTTCTTC. It is translated as CAWSRGNEQFF. V gene TRBV30 combines with J gene TRBJ2-1; D possibly corresponds to TRBD2 (5 bases). This CDR3 contains 11 residues. With 2 bases removed from V and 7 bases from J, the gap between germline ends came to 6 bases. Germline V gives CDR1 GTSNPN, CDR2 SVGIG (reference sequence).

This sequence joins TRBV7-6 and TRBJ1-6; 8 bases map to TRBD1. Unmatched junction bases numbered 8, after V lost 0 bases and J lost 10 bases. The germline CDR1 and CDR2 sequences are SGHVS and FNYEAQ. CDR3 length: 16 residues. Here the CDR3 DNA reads TGTGCCAGCAGCTTAGCGGGGACAGGTCAGGACTCACCCCTCCACTTT. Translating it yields CASSLAGTGQDSPLHF.

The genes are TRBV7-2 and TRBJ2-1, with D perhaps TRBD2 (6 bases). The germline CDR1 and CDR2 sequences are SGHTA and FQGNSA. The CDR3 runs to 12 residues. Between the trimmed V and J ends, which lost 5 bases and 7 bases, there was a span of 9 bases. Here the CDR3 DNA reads TGTGCCAGCAGCATGGACTATAATGAGCAGTTCTTC. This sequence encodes CASSMDYNEQFF.

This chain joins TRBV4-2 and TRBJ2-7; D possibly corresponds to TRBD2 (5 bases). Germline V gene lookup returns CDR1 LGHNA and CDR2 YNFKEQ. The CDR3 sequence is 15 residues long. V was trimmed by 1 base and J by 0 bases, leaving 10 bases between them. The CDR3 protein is CASSQVLGSSYEQYF. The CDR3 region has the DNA TGTGCCAGCAGCCAAGTCCTAGGGAGCTCCTACGAGCAGTACTTC.

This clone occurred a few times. The CDR3 DNA reads as TGTGCCAGCAGCTTCAACAGGGCTGGAAACACCATATATTTT. Translation: CASSFNRAGNTIYF. The chain combines TRBV7-9 with TRBJ1-3, with D possibly matching TRBD1 (6 bases). Germline V gene data show CDR1 as SEHNR and CDR2 as FQNEAQ (reference sequence). Deletions cut 3 bases from V and 2 bases from J, with 8 bases between. The CDR3 has 14 residues.

CDR3 loop: CASSGGTGEVGIQYF. CDR3 nucleotides: TGTGCCAGCAGTGGGGGGACAGGGGAGGTAGGCATTCAGTACTTC. The rearrangement joins TRBV6-1 to TRBJ2-4; 10 bases are a match to TRBD1. V dropped 4 bases and J dropped 9; count of bases not matched to a gene: 9. The length of the CDR3 is 15 residues. The germline V gene has CDR1 MNHNS and CDR2 SASEGT.

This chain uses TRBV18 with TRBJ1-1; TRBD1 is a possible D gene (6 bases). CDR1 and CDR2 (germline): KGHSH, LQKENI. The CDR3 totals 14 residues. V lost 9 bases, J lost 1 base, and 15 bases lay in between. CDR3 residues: CASLDNRANTEAFF. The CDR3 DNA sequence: TGTGCCAGTTTAGATAACAGGGCGAACACTGAAGCTTTCTTT.

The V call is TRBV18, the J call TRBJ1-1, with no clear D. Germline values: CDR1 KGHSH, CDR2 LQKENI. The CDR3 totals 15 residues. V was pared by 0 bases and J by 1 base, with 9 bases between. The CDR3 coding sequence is TGTGCCAGCTCACCACCATTCTACAGGAACACTGAAGCTTTCTTT. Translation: CASSPPFYRNTEAFF.

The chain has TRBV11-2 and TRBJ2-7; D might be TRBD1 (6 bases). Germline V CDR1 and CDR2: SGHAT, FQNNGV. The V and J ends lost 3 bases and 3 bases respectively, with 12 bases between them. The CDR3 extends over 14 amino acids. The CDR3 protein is CASSFDRSLYEQYF. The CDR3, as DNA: TGTGCCAGCAGCTTTGACAGGAGCCTCTACGAGCAGTACTTC.